One T cell receptor (beta chain) is described in this entry. This entry belongs to a study of control samples from healthy donors and cancer patients. Germline CDR1 reads SGHNT; CDR2 reads YENEEA. V was clipped by 1 base and J by 1 base, with 5 bases between them. The CDR3 has 13 residues. Clones were sequenced by immunoSEQ multiplex PCR, and TCRdb holds only the in-frame ones, with some missing. The repertoire holds 150,000 or so clones, with 88% as singletons. This chain uses TRBV11-3 with TRBJ2-7; D uncertain. The sequence derives from a young man in good health. The sample comprised blood. The CDR3 coding sequence is TGTGCCAGCAGCTTAGGGCAGTCCTACGAGCAGTACTTC. Translated: CASSLGQSYEQYF.